The 21 T cell receptor beta chains below were found in one sample sequenced in a study of monozygotic twins with inflammatory bowel disease. TCRdb re-called the 5' RACE reads; one entry per CDR3 protein, DNA not given. The specimen's table records approximately 330,000 distinct CDR3 sequences. The material sequenced was blood. The receptors derive from a human donor with ulcerative colitis or Crohn's disease, or a healthy co-twin of an affected twin (not recorded which).

This chain connects TRBV27 to TRBJ2-6; TCRdb's D call of TRBD2 is untestable without DNA. This CDR3 has 19 residues. From germline, CDR1 is MNHEY and CDR2 SMNVEV (reference sequence). This CDR3 is CASSFWVAGSSSGANVLTF.

The rearrangement links TRBV4-2 to TRBJ2-3; absent DNA, TCRdb's TRBD2 call cannot be checked. The germline CDR1 and CDR2 sequences are LGHNA and YNFKEQ. The CDR3 runs to 18 residues. The CDR3 protein is CASSPGLAGGPSTDTQYF.

CDR3 in amino acids: CASTRTGGGYTF. The chain carries TRBV12-3 or TRBV12-4 and TRBJ1-2; the D call from TCRdb, TRBD1, cannot be confirmed without DNA. The CDR3 sequence is 12 residues long.

This chain connects TRBV6-1 to TRBJ2-2; without DNA, the TCRdb call of TRBD1 cannot be checked. Germline-derived CDR1 and CDR2 are MNHNS and SASEGT. The CDR3 is 15 residues long. CDR3 in amino acids: CASNPGTGRAGELFF.

The J gene is TRBJ1-4, the V gene TRBV6-1. The V gene's germline CDR1 is MNHNS and CDR2 SASEGT. The CDR3 totals 14 residues. CDR3 sequence reads: CASSLGAWNEKLFF.

This chain links TRBV28 with TRBJ2-7; TCRdb gives TRBD2 as the D gene, but with no DNA this cannot be confirmed. This CDR3 contains 16 residues. The germline V gene has CDR1 MDHEN and CDR2 SYDVKM. The CDR3 here is CASSSPWVAGVWEQYF.

The chain links TRBV5-1 to TRBJ2-5. This CDR3 has 14 amino acids. Per germline, CDR1 SGHRS and CDR2 YFSETQ. The CDR3 sequence: CASRKRNSQETQYF.

The chain carries TRBV4-1 and TRBJ1-2. CDR1 is MGHRA and CDR2 is YSYEKL in the germline V gene. The CDR3 length is 15 residues. This chain's CDR3 is CASSQEGSSNYGYTF.

This chain joins TRBV11-3 and TRBJ2-1; TCRdb reports TRBD1, a call that lacks DNA to check it against. Germline CDR1 is SGHNT and CDR2 is YENEEA. The CDR3 totals 15 residues. The CDR3 sequence: CASSFRTGIYNEQFF. Full variable domain (rest looked up from reference TRBV11-3 and TRBJ2-1): EAGVVQSPRYKIIEKKQPVAFWCNPISGHNTLYWYLQNLGQGPELLIRYENEEAVDDSQLPKDRFSAERLKGVDSTLKIQPAELGDSAVYLCASSFRTGIYNEQFFGPGTRLTVL.

V gene TRBV11-1 combines with J gene TRBJ2-1; the TCRdb D gene call, TRBD2, has no DNA to confirm it. The germline V gene has CDR1 SGHAT and CDR2 FQDESV (reference sequence). CDR3 length: 16 amino acids. The CDR3 loop reads CASSPRTSGIYNEQFF. Filled out from reference TRBV11-1 and TRBJ2-1, the complete variable domain reads EAEVAQSPRYKITEKSQAVAFWCDPISGHATLYWYRQILGQGPELLVQFQDESVVDDSQLPKDRFSAERLKGVDSTLKIQPAELGDSAMYLCASSPRTSGIYNEQFFGPGTRLTVL.

The V call is TRBV6-6, the J call TRBJ2-5; lacking DNA, the TRBD2 call made by TCRdb goes unchecked. The germline gives CDR1 MNHNY, CDR2 SVGAGI (reference sequence). There are 12 residues in the CDR3. CDR3 residues: CASRASQETQYF.

The chain is built from TRBV5-1 and TRBJ1-4; TCRdb designates TRBD1, a call that cannot be tested without DNA. From germline, CDR1 is SGHRS and CDR2 YFSETQ. The CDR3 has 13 amino acids. The CDR3 sequence is CASSPGTNEKLFF.

The chain combines TRBV7-2 with TRBJ2-1; checking the TCRdb D call of TRBD2 is not possible without DNA. CDR1 and CDR2 (germline): SGHTA, FQGNSA. The length of the CDR3 is 16 residues. The CDR3 here is CASSLAPSGGAREQFF.

The chain carries TRBV7-2 and TRBJ1-5; the TCRdb call, TRBD1, lacks DNA for checking. The CDR3 is 16 residues long. Germline assignment: CDR1 SGHTA and CDR2 FQGNSA. CDR3 amino acids: CASSLAGVALNQPQHF.

The V call is TRBV20-1, the J call TRBJ2-7; TCRdb names TRBD1, which stays unverified in the absence of DNA. This CDR3 has 14 amino acids. Germline values: CDR1 DFQATT, CDR2 SNEGSKA (reference sequence). CDR3 residues: CSVLTPVRSYEQYF.

The J gene is TRBJ2-3, the V gene TRBV7-2; there is no DNA to check the TCRdb D call of TRBD2. Per the germline V gene, CDR1 is SGHTA and CDR2 is FQGNSA. CDR3 length: 13 residues. CDR3 region: CASSSGLGDTQYF.

J is TRBJ1-1 and V is TRBV20-1; there is no DNA to check the TCRdb D call of TRBD1. CDR3 length equals 14 residues. Germline V lookup: CDR1 DFQATT, CDR2 SNEGSKA (reference sequence). Here the CDR3 reads CVHQRQGMNTEAFF.

This chain joins TRBV6-1 and TRBJ1-5. CDR1 is MNHNS and CDR2 is SASEGT in the germline V gene. The CDR3 runs 15 residues. The CDR3 region is CASSPRGGPNQPQHF.

The chain has TRBV10-3 and TRBJ2-3; TCRdb returns TRBD1, unconfirmable since there is no DNA. This CDR3 has 18 residues. Per the germline V gene, CDR1 is ENHRY and CDR2 is SYGVKD. The CDR3 spells CAISRKGVGQGILDTQYF.

J is TRBJ2-7 and V is TRBV5-1; TCRdb picks TRBD2, but there is no DNA to check that call. Looked up from germline, CDR1 is SGHRS and CDR2 is YFSETQ. This CDR3 contains 16 residues. The CDR3 reads CASSLSSGSPGSEQYF.

The CDR3 protein is CASSPSGTGPEKLFF. The V and J genes are TRBV4-1 and TRBJ1-4; there is no DNA to check the TCRdb D call of TRBD1. This CDR3 is 15 amino acids long. The germline V gene has CDR1 MGHRA and CDR2 YSYEKL.